The T cell receptor (beta chain) under discussion was sequenced for a study of blood T cell repertoires in COVID-19. Clones were read by immunoSEQ multiplex PCR, and TCRdb kept only the in-frame ones, dropping some. The data hold about 220,000 clones, with about 83% observed a single time. V lost 4 bases, J lost 5 bases, and 3 bases stayed unmatched. This CDR3 has 14 residues. Germline V gene lookup returns CDR1 SGHVS and CDR2 FNYEAQ. The chain uses TRBV7-6 and TRBJ2-7, with TRBD2 matching 12 bases. This clonotype originated in a woman aged 40-49 years who had recovered from COVID-19. Material: PBMCs or T cells enriched from blood (not recorded which). CDR3 in amino acids: CASSSGLAGNEQYF. CDR3 in DNA: TGTGCCAGCAGCTCCGGACTAGCGGGAAACGAGCAGTACTTC.